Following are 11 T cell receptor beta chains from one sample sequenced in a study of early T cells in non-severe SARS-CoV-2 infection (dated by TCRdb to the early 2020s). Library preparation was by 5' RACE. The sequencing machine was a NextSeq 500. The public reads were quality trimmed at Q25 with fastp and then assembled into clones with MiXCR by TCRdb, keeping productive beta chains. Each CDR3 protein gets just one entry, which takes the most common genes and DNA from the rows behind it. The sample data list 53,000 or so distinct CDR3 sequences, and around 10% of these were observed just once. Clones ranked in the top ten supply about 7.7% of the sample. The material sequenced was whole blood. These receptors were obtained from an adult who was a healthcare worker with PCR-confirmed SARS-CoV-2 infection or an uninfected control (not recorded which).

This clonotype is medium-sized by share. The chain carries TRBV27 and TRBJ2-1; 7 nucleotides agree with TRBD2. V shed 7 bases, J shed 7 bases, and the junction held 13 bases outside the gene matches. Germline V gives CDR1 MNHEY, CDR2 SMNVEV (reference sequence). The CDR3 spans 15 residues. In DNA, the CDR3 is TGTGCCAGCACCCACCCCGCCGGGGGGTGGAATGAGCAGTTCTTC. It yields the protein CASTHPAGGWNEQFF.

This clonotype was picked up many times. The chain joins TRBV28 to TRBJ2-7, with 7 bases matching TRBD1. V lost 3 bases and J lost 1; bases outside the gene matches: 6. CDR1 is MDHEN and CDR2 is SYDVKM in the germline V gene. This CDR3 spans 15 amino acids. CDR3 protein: CASSFGGRGSYEQYF. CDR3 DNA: TGTGCCAGCAGTTTTGGGGGCAGGGGGTCCTACGAGCAGTACTTC.

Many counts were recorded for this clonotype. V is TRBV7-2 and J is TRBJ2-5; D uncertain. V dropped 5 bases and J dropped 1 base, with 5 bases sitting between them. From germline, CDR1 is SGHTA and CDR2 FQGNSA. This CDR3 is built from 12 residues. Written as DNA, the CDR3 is TGTGCCAGCAGCCCGCTCCAAGAGACCCAGTACTTC. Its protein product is CASSPLQETQYF.

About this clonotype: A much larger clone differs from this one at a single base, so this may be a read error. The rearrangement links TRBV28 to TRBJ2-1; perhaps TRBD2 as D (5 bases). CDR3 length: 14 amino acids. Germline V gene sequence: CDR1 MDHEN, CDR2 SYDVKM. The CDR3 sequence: CVSRRAETYNEQFF. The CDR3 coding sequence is TGTGTCAGTCGGCGGGCGGAAACTTACAATGAGCAGTTCTTC. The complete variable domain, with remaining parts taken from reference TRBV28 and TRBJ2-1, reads DVKVTQSSRYLVKRTGEKVFLECVQDMDHENMFWYRQDPGLGLRLIYFSYDVKMKEKGDIPEGYSVSREKKERFSLILESASTNQTSMYLCVSRRAETYNEQFFGPGTRLTVL.

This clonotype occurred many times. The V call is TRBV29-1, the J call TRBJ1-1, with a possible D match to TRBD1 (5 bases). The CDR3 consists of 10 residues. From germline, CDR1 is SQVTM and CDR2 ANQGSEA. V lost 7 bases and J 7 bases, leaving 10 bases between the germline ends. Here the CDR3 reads CSAWDGEAFF. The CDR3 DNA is TGCAGCGCTTGGGACGGTGAAGCTTTCTTT.

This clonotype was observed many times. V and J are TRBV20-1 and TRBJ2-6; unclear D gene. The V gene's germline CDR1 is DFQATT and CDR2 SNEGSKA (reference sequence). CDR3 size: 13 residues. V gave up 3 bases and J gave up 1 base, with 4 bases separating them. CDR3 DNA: TGCAGTGCTAGGGAATCTGGGGCCAACGTCCTGACTTTC. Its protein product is CSARESGANVLTF.

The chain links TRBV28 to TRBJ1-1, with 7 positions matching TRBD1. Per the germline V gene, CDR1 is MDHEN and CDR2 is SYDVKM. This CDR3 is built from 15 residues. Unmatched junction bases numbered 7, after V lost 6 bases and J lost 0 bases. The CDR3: CASRYRDRLNTEAFF. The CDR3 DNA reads TGTGCCAGCAGATATCGGGACAGATTGAACACTGAAGCTTTCTTT. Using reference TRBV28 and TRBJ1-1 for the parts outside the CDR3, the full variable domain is DVKVTQSSRYLVKRTGEKVFLECVQDMDHENMFWYRQDPGLGLRLIYFSYDVKMKEKGDIPEGYSVSREKKERFSLILESASTNQTSMYLCASRYRDRLNTEAFFGQGTRLTVV.

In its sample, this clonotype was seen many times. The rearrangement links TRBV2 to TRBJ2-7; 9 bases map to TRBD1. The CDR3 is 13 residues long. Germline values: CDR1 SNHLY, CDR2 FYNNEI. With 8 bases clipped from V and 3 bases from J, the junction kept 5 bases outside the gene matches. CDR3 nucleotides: TGTGCCAGCCGCCGACAGGGGGGCTACGAGCAGTACTTC. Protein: CASRRQGGYEQYF.

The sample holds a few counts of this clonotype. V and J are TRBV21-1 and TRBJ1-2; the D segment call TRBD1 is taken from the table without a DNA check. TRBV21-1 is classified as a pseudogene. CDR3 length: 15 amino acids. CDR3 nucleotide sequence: TGTGCCAGCAGCAGAGGGAGAGGGGCCGACTATGGCTACACCTTC. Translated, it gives CASSRGRGADYGYTF.

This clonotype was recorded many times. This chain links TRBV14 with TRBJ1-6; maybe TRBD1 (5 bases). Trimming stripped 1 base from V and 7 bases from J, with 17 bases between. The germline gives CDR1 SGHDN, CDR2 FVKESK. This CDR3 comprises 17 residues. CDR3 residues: CASSQVAGPRPNSPLHF. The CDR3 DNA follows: TGTGCCAGCAGCCAAGTCGCAGGGCCCAGACCAAATTCACCCCTCCACTTT. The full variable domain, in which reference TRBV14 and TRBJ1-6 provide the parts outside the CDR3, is EAGVTQFPSHSVIEKGQTVTLRCDPISGHDNLYWYRRVMGKEIKFLLHFVKESKQDESGMPNNRFLAERTGGTYSTLKVQPAELEDSGVYFCASSQVAGPRPNSPLHFGNGTRLTVT.

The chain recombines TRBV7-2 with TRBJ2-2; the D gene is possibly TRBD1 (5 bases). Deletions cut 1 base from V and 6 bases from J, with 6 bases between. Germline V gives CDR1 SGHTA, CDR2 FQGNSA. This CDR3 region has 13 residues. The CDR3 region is CASSLVRAGELFF. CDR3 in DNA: TGTGCCAGCAGCTTAGTCAGGGCCGGGGAGCTGTTTTTT. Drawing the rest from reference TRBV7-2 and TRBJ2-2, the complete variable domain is GAGVSQSPSNKVTEKGKDVELRCDPISGHTALYWYRQSLGQGLEFLIYFQGNSAPDKSGLPSDRFSAERTGGSVSTLTIQRTQQEDSAVYLCASSLVRAGELFFGEGSRLTVL.